In this sample, the clone carrying this TCR beta chain turned up once. As yet, its antigen is unknown. The sample originates from a study of T cell responses to AZD1222 COVID-19 vaccine. The study, taken as a whole, reports: Donors, mostly white British, included more females; clonal diversity was possibly underestimated. Sampling captured repertoires only after the peak T cell response.

This CDR3 is 16 amino acids long. V was clipped by 0 bases and J by 5 bases, with 17 bases between them. Germline lookup yields CDR1 SGHNT and CDR2 YYREEE (reference sequence). Both about-4-week and about-12-week second-dose recipients were combined. Only in-frame clones appear in the TCRdb table, and some are missing; sequencing was by immunoSEQ multiplex PCR. The repertoire holds roughly 180,000 clones, with about 89% as singletons. The starting material was peripheral blood, obtained 28 days after the second AZD1222 dose. The chain uses TRBV5-4 and TRBJ2-5; tentative D call: TRBD2 (7 bases). The sequence was collected from an adult who received the AZD1222 COVID-19 vaccine. The CDR3 loop reads CASSLGYGGPGETQYF. The CDR3 coding sequence is TGTGCCAGCAGCTTGGGGTACGGGGGGCCTGGGGAGACCCAGTACTTC.